These T cell receptor beta chains were read from a single sample in a study of cytomegalovirus exposure and HLA in healthy donors. The data were produced by immunoSEQ multiplex PCR, yet TCRdb's version contains in-frame clones alone and is incomplete. In the table there are roughly 240,000 clones, 82% of which are singletons. The sequenced material came from PBMCs. These receptors originate from a woman in her thirties or forties in good health and CMV-seropositive. Each CDR3 is given with its conserved first and last residue. D genes are given only for firm matches. The size of a clone is reported for some rows only, either as once, few or many, or as a class for expanded clones.

j_call cdr3_length v_call d_call clone_size cdr3_aa cdr3_nt
TRBJ1-2 17 TRBV7-3 NA NA CASSLIGRGGLGYGYTF TGTGCCAGCAGCTTAATCGGTCGGGGGGGCTTGGGCTATGGCTACACCTTC
TRBJ1-3 16 TRBV7-2 NA NA CASSLGRASSGNTIYF TGTGCCAGCAGCTTAGGCAGGGCGAGCTCTGGAAACACCATATATTTT
TRBJ2-3 14 TRBV7-2 NA NA CASSFTGVSDTQYF TGTGCCAGCAGCTTTACAGGTGTTTCAGATACGCAGTATTTT
TRBJ2-7 15 TRBV7-9 NA NA CASSLGGPGQHEQYF TGTGCCAGCAGCTTAGGGGGGCCGGGGCAGCACGAGCAGTACTTC
TRBJ2-7 13 TRBV11-2 TRBD1 NA CASSYTGANEQYF TGTGCCAGCAGCTATACAGGGGCTAACGAGCAGTACTTC
TRBJ2-7 17 TRBV4-2 TRBD1 NA CASSRIPGQGASYEQYF TGTGCCAGCAGCCGCATCCCGGGACAGGGGGCCTCCTACGAGCAGTACTTC
TRBJ2-6 13 TRBV12-5 NA NA CASAPQGANVLTF TGTGCTAGTGCCCCTCAGGGGGCCAACGTCCTGACTTTC
TRBJ1-4 11 TRBV6-6 NA few CASSLNEKLFF TGTGCCAGCAGCCTGAATGAAAAACTGTTTTTT
TRBJ2-1 16 TRBV28 TRBD2 NA CASRSSGRAGYNEQFF TGTGCCAGCAGGTCTAGCGGGAGGGCAGGGTACAATGAGCAGTTCTTC
TRBJ2-2 13 TRBV6-5 NA NA CASSPGITGELFF TGTGCCAGCAGCCCAGGGATCACCGGGGAGCTGTTTTTT
TRBJ1-1 14 TRBV18 NA NA CASSPVEMNTEAFF TGTGCCAGCTCACCAGTAGAGATGAACACTGAAGCTTTCTTT
TRBJ2-6 15 TRBV7-3 NA NA CASSLGSGRANVLTF TGTGCCAGCAGCCTCGGGTCGGGAAGGGCCAACGTCCTGACTTTC
TRBJ2-6 19 TRBV19 NA NA CASSTPPQGLSSGANVLTF TGTGCCAGTAGTACCCCTCCCCAGGGCTTAAGCTCTGGGGCCAACGTCCTGACTTTC
TRBJ1-1 11 TRBV6-1 NA NA CASSLAGAAFF TGTGCCAGCAGCTTGGCAGGGGCAGCTTTCTTT
TRBJ2-2 17 TRBV10-3 TRBD2 NA CAISVPSGGPVTGELFF TGTGCCATCAGTGTCCCTAGCGGGGGGCCGGTCACCGGGGAGCTGTTTTTT
TRBJ1-1 12 TRBV6-5 NA NA CASQKEGGEAFF TGTGCCAGTCAGAAAGAGGGTGGAGAAGCTTTCTTT
TRBJ2-5 15 TRBV27 TRBD1 NA CASSLDRGRQETQYF TGTGCCAGCAGTTTAGACAGGGGGCGACAAGAGACCCAGTACTTC
TRBJ1-2 14 TRBV7-9 NA NA CASSLVTENYGYTF TGTGCCAGCAGCTTAGTCACAGAAAACTATGGCTACACCTTC
TRBJ2-3 15 TRBV9 TRBD2 NA CASSVRLAGEDTQYF TGTGCCAGCAGCGTAAGACTAGCGGGAGAAGATACGCAGTATTTT
TRBJ2-1 15 TRBV14 NA NA CASSQGQGRGNEQFF TGTGCCAGCAGCCAAGGGCAGGGAAGGGGCAATGAGCAGTTCTTC
TRBJ1-2 14 TRBV7-7 NA NA CASSPLLANYGYTF TGTGCCAGCAGCCCTCTTTTGGCCAACTATGGCTACACCTTC
TRBJ1-2 17 TRBV27 TRBD1 NA CASSSFGTGVSTYGYTF TGTGCCAGCAGCTCGTTCGGGACAGGGGTTTCTACCTATGGCTACACCTTC
TRBJ2-3 16 TRBV14 TRBD2 NA CASSGLLAGAKDTQYF TGTGCCAGCAGTGGTTTACTAGCGGGGGCGAAAGATACGCAGTATTTT
TRBJ2-1 12 TRBV6-4 NA NA CASSDSGRERVF TGTGCCAGCAGTGACTCGGGGCGGGAAAGGGTCTTC
TRBJ2-4 14 TRBV11-3 NA NA CASSFGLNKNIQYF TGTGCCAGCAGCTTTGGACTAAACAAAAACATTCAGTACTTC
TRBJ2-7 13 TRBV11-2 NA NA CASSPHPEDEQYF TGTGCCAGCAGCCCCCACCCGGAGGACGAGCAGTACTTC
TRBJ1-1 14 TRBV6-6 TRBD1 few CASSTTGGAAEAFF TGTGCCAGCAGTACCACAGGGGGCGCGGCTGAAGCTTTCTTT
TRBJ2-1 17 TRBV5-1 NA NA CASSFSGLQPKLGEQFF TGCGCCAGCAGCTTCTCTGGACTCCAGCCCAAACTGGGTGAGCAGTTCTTC
TRBJ2-1 16 TRBV7-7 TRBD2 NA CASSLGSGSSYNEQFF TGTGCTAGCAGCTTAGGTAGCGGGAGCTCCTACAATGAGCAGTTCTTC
TRBJ2-5 12 TRBV29-1 NA NA CSVPRGQETQYF TGCAGCGTACCCAGGGGCCAAGAGACCCAGTACTTC
TRBJ2-7 13 TRBV6-5 NA NA CASSQTGTYEQYF TGTGCCAGCAGTCAGACAGGAACCTACGAGCAGTACTTC
TRBJ2-5 16 TRBV19 TRBD2 NA CASSIGLAGAQETQYF TGTGCCAGTAGTATAGGACTAGCGGGGGCCCAAGAGACCCAGTACTTC
TRBJ2-3 14 TRBV6-1 TRBD1 NA CASSGGQGADTQYF TGTGCCAGCAGTGGGGGACAGGGGGCAGATACGCAGTATTTT
TRBJ2-7 15 TRBV2 TRBD1 NA CASSEVGQGRGEQYF TGTGCCAGCAGTGAAGTAGGACAGGGTAGGGGCGAGCAGTACTTC
TRBJ1-1 15 TRBV7-2 NA NA CASSWGRGGQAEAFF TGTGCCAGCAGCTGGGGGAGGGGGGGGCAGGCAGAAGCTTTCTTT
TRBJ2-3 16 TRBV19 TRBD1 NA CASSNPGQGSRDTQYF TGTGCCAGTAGTAATCCGGGACAGGGGAGTCGGGATACGCAGTATTTT
TRBJ1-1 14 TRBV30 TRBD1 few CAWSSRGRDTEAFF TGTGCCTGGAGTTCTAGGGGGCGCGACACTGAAGCTTTCTTT
TRBJ1-1 14 TRBV6-5 NA few CASRRDTMNTEAFF TGTGCCAGCAGACGGGACACCATGAACACTGAAGCTTTCTTT
TRBJ2-1 16 TRBV30 NA NA CAGYNAGSVLSGEQFF TGTGCCGGATACAACGCGGGGAGCGTTCTTTCCGGTGAGCAGTTCTTC
TRBJ2-2 19 TRBV19 NA NA CASSIGGGLTQRNTGELFF TGTGCCAGTAGTATAGGAGGAGGCCTCACGCAAAGGAACACCGGGGAGCTGTTTTTT
TRBJ2-5 15 TRBV30 TRBD2 few CAWSVWSSGGETQYF TGTGCCTGGAGTGTCTGGAGTAGCGGGGGTGAGACCCAGTACTTC
TRBJ1-1 18 TRBV9 TRBD1 NA CASSARDRGSGAFTEAFF TGTGCCAGCAGCGCCCGGGACAGGGGATCCGGGGCGTTCACTGAAGCTTTCTTT
TRBJ2-7 15 TRBV19 TRBD1 once CASSMGARTGDEQYF TGTGCCAGTAGTATGGGGGCCCGGACAGGGGATGAGCAGTACTTC
TRBJ2-7 14 TRBV6-5 NA few CASSNRDTTYEQYF TGTGCCAGCAGTAACCGGGACACGACCTACGAGCAGTACTTC
TRBJ1-3 17 TRBV4-3 NA NA CASSQVGVGGSGNTIYF TGCGCCAGCAGCCAAGTCGGAGTGGGAGGCTCTGGAAACACCATATATTTT
TRBJ1-4 15 TRBV7-8 TRBD1 NA CASSLFGTGSEKLFF TGTGCCAGCAGCTTATTTGGGACAGGGAGTGAAAAACTGTTTTTT